Listed below are T cell receptor beta chains from one sample, sequenced in a study of OX40 agonist ivuxolimab in advanced cancers. The assay was immunoSEQ multiplex PCR, and TCRdb's table has in-frame clones only and misses some. Of roughly 66,000 clones listed, roughly 80% were seen once; the top ten hold about 0.41%. Sequenced material: CD4+ or CD8+ T cells sorted from blood, taken in a trial of the OX40 agonist ivuxolimab. The source of these receptors is an adult with an advanced solid tumor such as melanoma, head and neck, liver or kidney cancer. CDR3s include the opening cysteine and the closing phenylalanine or tryptophan. Fields, in order: clone size, J gene, D gene, V gene, CDR3 protein, CDR3 DNA. A D gene is named only where the DNA matches it firmly. Not all rows give a size; the values are once, few, many and, for expanded clones, a class.

NA | TRBJ1-4 | NA | TRBV28 | CATFNVATNEKLFF | TGTGCCACGTTCAACGTTGCAACTAATGAAAAACTGTTTTTT
once | TRBJ1-2 | NA | TRBV27 | CASSPPGRGYGYTF | TGTGCCAGCAGTCCCCCCGGGAGGGGATATGGCTACACCTTC
NA | TRBJ2-5 | TRBD2 | TRBV19 | CASSFTSGGAETQYF | TGTGCCAGTAGTTTCACTAGCGGGGGGGCGGAGACCCAGTACTTC
NA | TRBJ2-3 | NA | TRBV7-7 | CASSLSRRDTQYF | TGTGCCAGCAGCTTGTCCAGAAGGGATACGCAGTATTTT
once | TRBJ1-2 | NA | TRBV6-1 | CASSEIGGYTF | TGTGCCAGCAGTGAAATTGGTGGCTACACCTTC
NA | TRBJ2-7 | NA | TRBV28 | CASSLITYEQYF | TGTGCCAGCAGTTTAATAACCTACGAGCAGTACTTC
NA | TRBJ1-5 | TRBD1 | TRBV7-8 | CASSPQGARGNQPQHF | TGTGCCAGCAGCCCACAGGGGGCGCGGGGCAATCAGCCCCAGCATTTT
NA | TRBJ1-1 | NA | TRBV30 | CAWGVGRGAFF | TGTGCCTGGGGCGTTGGGAGGGGAGCTTTCTTT
NA | TRBJ1-6 | NA | TRBV5-1 | CASSLINLENSPLHF | TGCGCCAGCAGCTTGATTAATCTCGAGAATTCACCCCTCCACTTT
NA | TRBJ1-4 | NA | TRBV5-4 | CASSFRGLGKLFF | TGTGCCAGCAGCTTCCGGGGGCTGGGAAAACTGTTTTTT
NA | TRBJ1-1 | NA | TRBV5-1 | CASSLAMGTEAFF | TGCGCCAGCAGCTTGGCCATGGGCACTGAAGCTTTCTTT
once | TRBJ1-2 | NA | TRBV5-7 | CASSFPQGWGDNYGYTF | TGTGCCAGCAGCTTTCCTCAAGGTTGGGGGGATAACTATGGCTACACCTTC
NA | TRBJ2-7 | TRBD1 | TRBV7-9 | CASSLTGVSYEQYF | TGTGCCAGCAGCCTAACAGGGGTTTCCTACGAGCAGTACTTC
NA | TRBJ2-5 | TRBD1 | TRBV5-1 | CASSLQGTGQETQYF | TGCGCCAGCAGCCTTCAGGGGACAGGGCAAGAGACCCAGTACTTC
NA | TRBJ2-1 | NA | TRBV19 | CASRTLYNEQFF | TGTGCCAGTAGAACGCTCTACAATGAGCAGTTCTTC
NA | TRBJ1-1 | NA | TRBV21-1 | CASSKGGRKRDTEAFF | TGTGCCAGCAGCAAAGGGGGTCGAAAAAGGGACACTGAAGCTTTCTTT
NA | TRBJ1-2 | NA | TRBV4-1 | CASSLSIRGGAYGYTF | TGCGCCAGCAGCCTCTCAATACGGGGAGGGGCCTATGGCTACACCTTC
NA | TRBJ1-5 | NA | TRBV6-1 | CASRPRNSNQPQHF | TGTGCCAGCAGACCCCGAAATAGCAATCAGCCCCAGCATTTT
NA | TRBJ2-5 | TRBD2 | TRBV9 | CASSAVGGRIIETQYF | TGTGCCAGCAGCGCCGTCGGCGGGAGGATTATAGAGACCCAGTACTTC
NA | TRBJ2-2 | NA | TRBV30 | CAWSRDTGELFF | TGTGCCTGGAGTCGGGACACCGGGGAGCTGTTTTTT
NA | TRBJ2-7 | NA | TRBV21-1 | CASSKALRPLLRQYF | TGTGCCAGCAGCAAAGCGCTTAGGCCCCTCTTGCGGCAGTACTTC
NA | TRBJ1-1 | NA | TRBV7-2 | CASSRGGTRNTEAFF | TGTGCCAGCAGCCGAGGGGGGACGAGGAACACTGAAGCTTTCTTT
NA | TRBJ2-1 | NA | TRBV15 | CATSRDSFRNEQFF | TGTGCCACCAGCAGAGATTCCTTCAGGAATGAGCAGTTCTTC
NA | TRBJ1-5 | NA | TRBV15 | CATGRTDQPQHF | TGTGCCACCGGCAGGACGGATCAGCCCCAGCATTTT
once | TRBJ2-1 | TRBD2 | TRBV28 | CASSLLAGVYNEQFF | TGTGCCAGCAGTTTATTAGCGGGAGTCTACAATGAGCAGTTCTTC
NA | TRBJ2-5 | TRBD1 | TRBV2 | CASGRQGGETQYF | TGTGCCAGCGGGAGACAGGGCGGAGAGACCCAGTACTTC
NA | TRBJ1-2 | TRBD1 | TRBV5-4 | CASSLRDTGGAGGYTF | TGTGCCAGCAGCTTGAGGGACACAGGGGGCGCGGGTGGCTACACCTTC
NA | TRBJ1-5 | NA | TRBV7-2 | CASSSPPVLPQHF | TGTGCCAGCAGCTCACCACCCGTCTTACCCCAGCATTTT
once | TRBJ1-2 | NA | TRBV18 | CASSPKDQPYGYTF | TGTGCCAGCTCACCAAAGGATCAACCCTATGGCTACACCTTC
once | TRBJ2-3 | NA | TRBV5-1 | CASSLTPQMGRGDTQYF | TGCGCCAGCAGCTTGACCCCACAGATGGGGAGAGGAGATACGCAGTATTTT
few | TRBJ2-5 | NA | TRBV7-9 | CASSLPPQETQYF | TGTGCCAGCAGCTTACCACCTCAAGAGACCCAGTACTTC
once | TRBJ2-4 | NA | TRBV30 | CAWSVPRVGAIIQYF | TGTGCCTGGAGTGTACCAAGGGTAGGGGCTATAATTCAGTACTTC
once | TRBJ1-4 | NA | TRBV7-9 | CASSQTDDKKFF | TGTGCCAGCAGCCAGACAGACGACAAGAAGTTTTTT
NA | TRBJ1-1 | TRBD1 | TRBV10-1 | CASSESRTGRTEAFF | TGCGCCAGCAGTGAGTCACGGACAGGGAGGACTGAAGCTTTCTTT
NA | TRBJ2-5 | TRBD1 | TRBV7-2 | CASSLMQGAITQYF | TGTGCCAGCAGCTTAATGCAGGGGGCTATAACCCAGTACTTC
NA | TRBJ1-1 | NA | TRBV10-2 | CASSDGRTGENTEAFF | TGCGCCAGCAGTGACGGTAGGACCGGGGAGAACACTGAAGCTTTCTTT
NA | TRBJ2-1 | NA | TRBV7-2 | CASSLSLGWQFF | TGTGCCAGCAGCTTAAGTTTAGGGTGGCAGTTCTTC
NA | TRBJ1-2 | NA | TRBV7-2 | CASSPPRQGYGYTF | TGTGCCAGCAGCCCCCCGCGGCAGGGCTATGGCTACACCTTC
NA | TRBJ1-6 | NA | TRBV27 | CASSSPAGVNSPLHF | TGTGCCAGCAGTTCTCCCGCAGGGGTGAATTCACCCCTCCACTTT
NA | TRBJ2-2 | NA | TRBV4-1 | CASSQVAGNTGELFF | TGCGCCAGCAGCCAAGTGGCAGGGAACACCGGGGAGCTGTTTTTT
NA | TRBJ2-3 | NA | TRBV9 | CASSLRPGTDTQYF | TGTGCCAGCAGCCTGCGACCTGGCACAGATACGCAGTATTTT
NA | TRBJ2-7 | NA | TRBV21-1 | CASSKDRGGFHEQYF | TGTGCCAGCAGCAAAGACAGGGGCGGATTCCACGAGCAGTACTTC
NA | TRBJ2-2 | NA | TRBV6-6 | CASSYDETTGELFF | TGTGCCAGCAGTTACGACGAGACCACCGGGGAGCTGTTTTTT
NA | TRBJ1-2 | NA | TRBV20-1 | CSARPPTTF | TGCAGTGCTAGACCCCCCACGACCTTC
NA | TRBJ2-1 | NA | TRBV11-2 | CASSSMRGEWDEQFF | TGTGCCAGCAGCTCGATGAGAGGGGAGTGGGATGAGCAGTTCTTC
NA | TRBJ1-1 | NA | TRBV11-2 | CASSLGITVAEAEAFF | TGTGCCAGCAGCTTAGGGATTACAGTAGCGGAAGCTGAAGCTTTCTTT
NA | TRBJ1-2 | NA | TRBV18 | CASSKDSRFYGYTF | TGTGCCAGCTCAAAAGACAGCCGATTCTATGGCTACACCTTC
once | TRBJ1-6 | NA | TRBV28 | CASSWDFNSPLHF | TGTGCCAGCAGTTGGGACTTTAATTCACCCCTCCACTTT
NA | TRBJ2-2 | NA | TRBV7-9 | CASSRTADITGELFF | TGTGCCAGCAGCCGTACGGCGGATATCACCGGGGAGCTGTTTTTT
few | TRBJ1-6 | NA | TRBV6-1 | CASSERNYWDNSPLHF | TGTGCCAGCAGTGAAAGGAATTATTGGGATAATTCACCCCTCCACTTT
NA | TRBJ1-2 | NA | TRBV9 | CASSARRVGGGYGYTF | TGTGCCAGCAGCGCCAGGCGGGTTGGGGGCGGATATGGCTACACCTTC
NA | TRBJ1-1 | NA | TRBV4-3 | CASSQKIIRGGRGEAFF | TGCGCCAGCAGCCAAAAGATTATACGAGGGGGGCGAGGTGAAGCTTTCTTT
NA | TRBJ1-2 | NA | TRBV25-1 | CASGRTENYGYTF | TGTGCCAGCGGCAGGACGGAAAACTATGGCTACACCTTC
NA | TRBJ1-2 | TRBD1 | TRBV27 | CASSPWDRGEFYGYTF | TGTGCCAGCAGTCCCTGGGACAGGGGCGAATTCTATGGCTACACCTTC
NA | TRBJ2-7 | NA | TRBV7-2 | CASSSAGTSHEQYF | TGTGCCAGCAGCTCTGCCGGAACATCCCACGAGCAGTACTTC
NA | TRBJ2-1 | NA | TRBV5-1 | CASSLSGDEQFF | TGCGCCAGCAGCTTGTCCGGGGATGAGCAGTTCTTC
NA | TRBJ2-5 | NA | TRBV10-3 | CAISESGVGETQYF | TGTGCCATCAGTGAGTCGGGGGTGGGAGAGACCCAGTACTTC
few | TRBJ1-2 | NA | TRBV27 | CASSFKGPPNYGYTF | TGTGCCAGCAGTTTCAAAGGACCACCTAACTATGGCTACACCTTC